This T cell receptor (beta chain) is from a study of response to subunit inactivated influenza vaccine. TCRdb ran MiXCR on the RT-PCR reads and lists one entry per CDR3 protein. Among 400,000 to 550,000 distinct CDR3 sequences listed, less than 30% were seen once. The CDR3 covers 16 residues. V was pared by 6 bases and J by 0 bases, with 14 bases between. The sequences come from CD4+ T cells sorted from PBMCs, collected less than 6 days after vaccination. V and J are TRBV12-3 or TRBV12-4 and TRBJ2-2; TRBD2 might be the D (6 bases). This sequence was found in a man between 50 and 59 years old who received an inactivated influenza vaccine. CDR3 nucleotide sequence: TGTGCCAGCAGGCGGGGCGAACCTACGAACACCGGGGAGCTGTTTTTT. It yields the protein CASRRGEPTNTGELFF.